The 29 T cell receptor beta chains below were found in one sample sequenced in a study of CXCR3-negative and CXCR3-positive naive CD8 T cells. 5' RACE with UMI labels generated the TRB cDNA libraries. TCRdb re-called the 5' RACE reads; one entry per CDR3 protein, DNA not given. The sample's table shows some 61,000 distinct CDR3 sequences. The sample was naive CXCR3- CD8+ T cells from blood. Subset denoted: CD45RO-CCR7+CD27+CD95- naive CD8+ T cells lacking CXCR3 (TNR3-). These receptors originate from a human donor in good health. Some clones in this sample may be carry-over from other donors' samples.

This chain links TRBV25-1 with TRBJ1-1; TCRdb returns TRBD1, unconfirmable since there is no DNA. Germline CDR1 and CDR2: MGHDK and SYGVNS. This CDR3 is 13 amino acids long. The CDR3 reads CASSDGGNTEAFF.

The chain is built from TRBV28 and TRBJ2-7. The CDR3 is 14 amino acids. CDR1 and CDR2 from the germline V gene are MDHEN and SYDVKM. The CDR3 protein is CASNEDLSWGEQYF.

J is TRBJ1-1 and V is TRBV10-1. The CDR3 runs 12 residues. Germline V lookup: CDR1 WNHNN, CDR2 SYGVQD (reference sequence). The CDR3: CASSEQDTEAFF.

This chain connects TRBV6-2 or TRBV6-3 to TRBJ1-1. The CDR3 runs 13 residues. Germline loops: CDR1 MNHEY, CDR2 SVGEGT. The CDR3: CASFLGGSTEAFF.

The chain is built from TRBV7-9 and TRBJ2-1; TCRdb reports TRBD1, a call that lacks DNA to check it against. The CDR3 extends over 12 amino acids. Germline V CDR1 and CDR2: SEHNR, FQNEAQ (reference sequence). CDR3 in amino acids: CASTPGGNEQFF.

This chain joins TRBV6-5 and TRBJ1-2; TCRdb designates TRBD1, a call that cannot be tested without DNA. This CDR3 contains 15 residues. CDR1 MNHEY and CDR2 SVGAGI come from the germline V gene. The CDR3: CASSYSSGTNYGYTF.

CDR3 sequence reads: CSVVAQITDTQYF. The chain carries TRBV29-1 and TRBJ2-3. The germline V gene encodes CDR1 SQVTM and CDR2 ANQGSEA. The CDR3 sequence is 13 residues long.

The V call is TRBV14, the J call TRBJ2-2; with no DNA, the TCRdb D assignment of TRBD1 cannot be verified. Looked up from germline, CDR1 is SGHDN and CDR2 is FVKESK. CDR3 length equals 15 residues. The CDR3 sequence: CASSQRDTYTGELFF.

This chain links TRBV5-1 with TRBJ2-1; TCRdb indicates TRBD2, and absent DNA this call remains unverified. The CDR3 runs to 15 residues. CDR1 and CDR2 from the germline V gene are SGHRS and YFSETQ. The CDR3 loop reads CASSTGLAAYNEQFF.

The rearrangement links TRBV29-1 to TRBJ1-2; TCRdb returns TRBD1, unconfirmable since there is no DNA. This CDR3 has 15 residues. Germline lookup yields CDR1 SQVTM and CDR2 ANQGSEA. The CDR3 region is CSVVTPGGPYYGYTF.

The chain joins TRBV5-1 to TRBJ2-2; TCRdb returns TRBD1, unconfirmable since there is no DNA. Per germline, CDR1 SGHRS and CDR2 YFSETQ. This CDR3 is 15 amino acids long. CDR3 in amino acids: CASSATGSDTGELFF.

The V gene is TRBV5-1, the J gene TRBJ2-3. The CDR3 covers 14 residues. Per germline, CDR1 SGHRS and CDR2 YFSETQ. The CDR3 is CASSLVGVPDTQYF.

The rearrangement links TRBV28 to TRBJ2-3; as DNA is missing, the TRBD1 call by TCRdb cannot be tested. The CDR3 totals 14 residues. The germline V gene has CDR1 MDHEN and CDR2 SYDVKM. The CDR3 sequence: CASSWGQGTDTQYF.

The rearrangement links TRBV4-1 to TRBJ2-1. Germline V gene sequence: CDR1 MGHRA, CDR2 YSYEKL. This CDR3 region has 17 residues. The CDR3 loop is CASSLNRVQSSYNEQFF.

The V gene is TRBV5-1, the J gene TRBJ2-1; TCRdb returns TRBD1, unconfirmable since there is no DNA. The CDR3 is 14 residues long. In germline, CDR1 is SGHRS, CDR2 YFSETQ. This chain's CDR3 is CASSTVPGLQEQFF.

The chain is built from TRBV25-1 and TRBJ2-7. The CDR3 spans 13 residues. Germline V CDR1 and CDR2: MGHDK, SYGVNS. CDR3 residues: CASSDWATYEQYF.

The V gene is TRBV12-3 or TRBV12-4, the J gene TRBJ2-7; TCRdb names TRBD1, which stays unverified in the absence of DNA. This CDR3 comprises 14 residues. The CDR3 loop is CASSSRQASYEQYF.

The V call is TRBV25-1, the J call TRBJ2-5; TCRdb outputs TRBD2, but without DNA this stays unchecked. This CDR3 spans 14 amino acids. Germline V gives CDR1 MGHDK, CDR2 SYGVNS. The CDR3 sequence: CASAPAAYQETQYF.

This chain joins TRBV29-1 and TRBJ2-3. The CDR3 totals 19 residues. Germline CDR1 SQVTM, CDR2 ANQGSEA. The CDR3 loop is CSVEDPQTTLKKPTDTQYF.

The CDR3 loop reads CAISDEAGARTEAFF. This rearrangement joins TRBV10-3 to TRBJ1-1; the TCRdb D gene call, TRBD1, has no DNA to confirm it. The CDR3 spans 15 residues. Per germline, CDR1 ENHRY and CDR2 SYGVKD.

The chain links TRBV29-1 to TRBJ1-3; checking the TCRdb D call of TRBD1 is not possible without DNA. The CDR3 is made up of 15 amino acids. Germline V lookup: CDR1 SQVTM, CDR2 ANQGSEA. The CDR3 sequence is CSVWTGSSSGNTIYF.

This CDR3 reads CASSLTVLANEQYF. The rearrangement links TRBV12-3 or TRBV12-4 to TRBJ2-7; TCRdb outputs TRBD2, but without DNA this stays unchecked. The CDR3 covers 14 residues.

The chain's CDR3 is CASSQPLANTGELFF. This chain joins TRBV4-1 and TRBJ2-2; TCRdb's assignment of TRBD1 cannot be checked, as there is no DNA. Germline CDR1 is MGHRA and CDR2 is YSYEKL. The CDR3 contains 15 residues.

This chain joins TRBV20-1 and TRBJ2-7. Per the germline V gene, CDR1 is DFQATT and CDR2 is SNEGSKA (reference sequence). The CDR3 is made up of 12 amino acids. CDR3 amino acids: CSARRWGYEQYF.

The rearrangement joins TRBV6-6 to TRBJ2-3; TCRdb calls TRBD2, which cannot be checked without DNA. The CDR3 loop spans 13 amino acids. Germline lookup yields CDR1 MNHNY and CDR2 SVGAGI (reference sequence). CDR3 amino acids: CASSSIQRDTQYF.

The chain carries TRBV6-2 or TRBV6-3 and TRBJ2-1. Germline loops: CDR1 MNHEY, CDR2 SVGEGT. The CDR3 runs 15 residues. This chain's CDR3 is CASRGRDPSYNEQFF.

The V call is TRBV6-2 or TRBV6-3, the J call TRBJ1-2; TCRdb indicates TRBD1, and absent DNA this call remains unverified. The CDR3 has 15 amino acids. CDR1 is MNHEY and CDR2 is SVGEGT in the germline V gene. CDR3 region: CASSPDLFGAFGYTF.

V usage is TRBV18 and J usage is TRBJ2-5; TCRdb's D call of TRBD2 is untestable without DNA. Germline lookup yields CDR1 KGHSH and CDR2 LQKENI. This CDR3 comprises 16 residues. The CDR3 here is CARSPPGIAGEETQYF. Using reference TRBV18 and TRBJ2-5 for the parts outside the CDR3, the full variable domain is NAGVMQNPRHLVRRRGQEARLRCSPMKGHSHVYWYRQLPEEGLKFMVYLQKENIIDESGMPKERFSAEFPKEGPSILRIQQVVRGDSAAYFCARSPPGIAGEETQYFGPGTRLLVL.

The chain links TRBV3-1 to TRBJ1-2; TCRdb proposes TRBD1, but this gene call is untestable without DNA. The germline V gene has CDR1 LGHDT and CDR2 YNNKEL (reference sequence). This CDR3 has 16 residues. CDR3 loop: CASSQALQEKIYGYTF.